This T cell receptor (beta chain) was recorded in a study of OX40 agonist ivuxolimab in advanced cancers. Assay: immunoSEQ multiplex PCR; the TCRdb copy retains only in-frame clones and omits some. The sample lists 55,000 to 75,000 clones; roughly 88% were seen once. Patients who had autoimmune disease history or got systemic immunosuppression were left out. Trimming shortened V by 0 bases and J by 1 base, and 7 bases separated the two germline ends. The germline CDR1 and CDR2 sequences are SGHRS and YFSETQ. This CDR3 is 14 amino acids long. V and J are TRBV5-1 and TRBJ2-5; perhaps TRBD2 as D (5 bases). This TCR derives from an adult with an advanced solid tumor such as melanoma, head and neck, liver or kidney cancer. The sample here was CD4+ or CD8+ T cells sorted from blood, taken in a trial of the OX40 agonist ivuxolimab. The CDR3 sequence is CASSLGRGQETQYF. CDR3 nucleotide sequence: TGCGCCAGCAGCTTGGGACGGGGCCAAGAGACCCAGTACTTC.